Each of the 30 T cell receptor beta chains below was sequenced from the same sample in a study of CD8 T cells in Susac syndrome. RNA in amounts of roughly 0.45 to 1 ug was reverse transcribed with random hexamers. MiXCR, run by TCRdb on the immunoSEQ multiplex PCR reads, gives a single entry per CDR3 protein. The data contain around 170,000 distinct CDR3 sequences, 85% to 95% of them singletons. Material: CD4+ T cells from PBMCs. These receptors came from a human donor with Susac syndrome.

V is TRBV11-2 and J is TRBJ1-1; weak D call: TRBD1 (6 bases). The CDR3 consists of 13 residues. CDR1 is SGHAT and CDR2 is FQNNGV in the germline V gene. Trimming removed 2 bases from V and 5 bases from J, with 9 bases in between. CDR3 bases: TGTGCCAGCAGCTTACGAGGACAGACTGAAGCTTTCTTT. Its protein product is CASSLRGQTEAFF.

This clonotype was seen once. The CDR3 region has the DNA TGTGCCAGCCGGCGGCAAGCTTGGGGTGAGCAGTTCTTC. It is translated as CASRRQAWGEQFF. The chain carries TRBV6-5 and TRBJ2-1, with D unclear. Trimming pared 8 bases from V and 9 bases from J, leaving 17 bases between. Germline V CDR1 and CDR2: MNHEY, SVGAGI. The CDR3 covers 13 residues.

The DNA for the CDR3 is TGTGCCAGCAGCTTGTTCAGGGTTGGCGATGGCTACACCTTC. This translates into CASSLFRVGDGYTF. The rearrangement joins TRBV5-6 to TRBJ1-2, with a possible D match to TRBD1 (5 bases). The CDR3 length is 14 residues. Looked up from germline, CDR1 is SGHDT and CDR2 is YYEEEE. Trimming shortened V by 1 base and J by 6 bases, and 13 bases separated the two germline ends.

The chain joins TRBV4-2 to TRBJ2-3, with 10 bases lining up with TRBD2. V lost 3 bases and J lost 5; bases outside the gene matches: 8. Germline values: CDR1 LGHNA, CDR2 YNFKEQ. The CDR3 covers 16 residues. CDR3 DNA: TGTGCCAGCAGCCAGTCAGCGGGGGGGCGGGGAGATACGCAGTATTTT. This gives the protein CASSQSAGGRGDTQYF.

This clonotype was detected only a few times. The chain combines TRBV29-1 with TRBJ2-5; 15 bases fit TRBD2. Unmatched junction bases numbered 7, after V lost 6 bases and J lost 2 bases. Germline V CDR1 and CDR2: SQVTM, ANQGSEA. The CDR3 runs to 16 residues. CDR3: CSVKGLAGGNQETQYF. The CDR3 nucleotides read TGCAGCGTCAAGGGACTAGCGGGGGGCAATCAAGAGACCCAGTACTTC.

This clonotype was seen a single time. V is TRBV19 and J is TRBJ2-1, with D uncertain. Germline assignment: CDR1 LNHDA and CDR2 SQIVND (reference sequence). The CDR3 totals 12 residues. V was trimmed by 4 bases and J by 9 bases, leaving 10 bases between them. Here the CDR3 reads CASSNSNGEQFF. In nucleotides, the CDR3 is TGTGCCAGTAGTAACTCTAACGGTGAGCAGTTCTTC.

This chain links TRBV20-1 with TRBJ2-3, with a weak D call TRBD1 (5 bases). This CDR3 is built from 17 residues. Between the trimmed V and J ends, which lost 2 bases and 1 base, there was a span of 19 bases. From germline, CDR1 is DFQATT and CDR2 SNEGSKA (reference sequence). The CDR3 is CSARSSPGQGGTDTQYF. The CDR3 nucleotides read TGCAGTGCTAGATCCTCCCCCGGGCAGGGCGGCACAGATACGCAGTATTTT.

The rearrangement uses TRBV19 and TRBJ2-5, with D possibly being TRBD2 (7 bases). V was clipped by 6 bases and J by 2 bases, with 10 bases between them. The CDR3 extends over 13 amino acids. Per the germline V gene, CDR1 is LNHDA and CDR2 is SQIVND (reference sequence). Written as DNA, the CDR3 is TGTGCCAGTAGGGGGGGGGCACAAGAGACCCAGTACTTC. This codes for CASRGGAQETQYF.

This rearrangement joins TRBV3-1 to TRBJ2-7, with D possibly TRBD1 on 5 matching bases. Germline CDR1 is LGHDT and CDR2 is YNNKEL (reference sequence). V lost 2 bases and J lost 4, with 9 bases in between. The CDR3 has 13 amino acids. Here the CDR3 reads CASSQQDRYEQYF. The CDR3, as DNA: TGTGCCAGCAGCCAACAAGACAGATACGAGCAGTACTTC.

The V gene is TRBV6-5, the J gene TRBJ1-6, with no clear D. The CDR3 is made up of 15 amino acids. Trimming cost V 4 bases and J 5 bases, with 12 bases left between them. CDR1 and CDR2 (germline): MNHEY, SVGAGI. CDR3 DNA: TGTGCCAGCAGTTTACAAGGACCCGATAATTCACCCCTCCACTTT. Translated: CASSLQGPDNSPLHF.

The chain joins TRBV12-5 to TRBJ2-5, with D hard to call. Germline assignment: CDR1 LGHNT and CDR2 FRNRAP. V was pared by 6 bases and J by 0 bases, with 11 bases between. The CDR3 runs to 14 residues. The CDR3 DNA sequence: TGTGCTAGTGGACAAATCTGGAACCAAGAGACCCAGTACTTC. Protein product: CASGQIWNQETQYF.

In its sample, this clonotype was seen a few times. The J gene is TRBJ2-3, the V gene TRBV14; no clear D gene. V lost 4 bases and J lost 6, with 11 bases in between. CDR1 is SGHDN and CDR2 is FVKESK in the germline V gene. CDR3 length: 13 amino acids. This CDR3 reads CASSPLSRDTQYF. The CDR3 DNA follows: TGTGCCAGCAGCCCGCTCAGTAGGGATACGCAGTATTTT.

This clonotype was seen only once. This chain links TRBV29-1 with TRBJ2-4, with D possibly being TRBD2 (5 bases). V lost 7 bases, J lost 8 bases, and 12 bases lay in between. This CDR3 comprises 11 residues. Per the germline V gene, CDR1 is SQVTM and CDR2 is ANQGSEA. Here the CDR3 reads CSAGPGDIQYF. CDR3 nucleotide sequence: TGCAGCGCAGGACCCGGGGACATTCAGTACTTC. The complete variable domain, with remaining parts taken from reference TRBV29-1 and TRBJ2-4, reads SAVISQKPSRDICQRGTSLTIQCQVDSQVTMMFWYRQQPGQSLTLIATANQGSEATYESGFVIDKFPISRPNLTFSTLTVSNMSPEDSSIYLCSAGPGDIQYFGAGTRLSVL.

V is TRBV20-1 and J is TRBJ2-1; 12 bases map to TRBD2. Per the germline V gene, CDR1 is DFQATT and CDR2 is SNEGSKA (reference sequence). The CDR3 sequence is 16 residues long. Trimming removed 5 bases from V and 6 bases from J; junction bases left unmatched: 11. The CDR3 loop reads CSALPGLAGGFNEQFF. DNA for the CDR3: TGCAGTGCTCTACCCGGGCTAGCGGGGGGGTTCAATGAGCAGTTCTTC.

The V call is TRBV25-1, the J call TRBJ2-2, with D perhaps TRBD1 (7 bases). The CDR3 runs 17 residues. CDR1 MGHDK and CDR2 SYGVNS come from the germline V gene. V was pared by 1 base and J by 0 bases, with 12 bases between. The CDR3 nucleotides read TGTGCCAGCAGTGAATCAGGGGGGCCCTCGAACACCGGGGAGCTGTTTTTT. It codes for CASSESGGPSNTGELFF.

This chain connects TRBV18 to TRBJ2-1; 8 bases are a match to TRBD1. The ends lost 4 bases at V and 10 bases at J; junction bases unmatched: 3. The CDR3 totals 12 residues. The germline V gene encodes CDR1 KGHSH and CDR2 LQKENI. Here the CDR3 reads CASSLDREEQFF. For the CDR3, the DNA is TGTGCCAGCTCACTGGACAGGGAGGAGCAGTTCTTC.

The J gene is TRBJ2-3, the V gene TRBV7-9, with a possible D match to TRBD1 (5 bases). V shed 5 bases and J shed 0 bases, with 12 bases lying between them. The CDR3 contains 15 residues. Germline values: CDR1 SEHNR, CDR2 FQNEAQ (reference sequence). This chain's CDR3 is CASSPHRLSTDTQYF. CDR3 sequence (DNA): TGTGCCAGCAGCCCACACAGGTTGAGCACAGATACGCAGTATTTT.

The table lists this clonotype with many counts. The gene calls are TRBV4-2 and TRBJ1-1; D remains ambiguous. The CDR3 is made up of 16 amino acids. Germline V gene data show CDR1 as LGHNA and CDR2 as YNFKEQ. Trimming took off 0 bases at V and 0 bases at J, with 11 bases between the two ends. The CDR3 nucleotides are TGTGCCAGCAGCCAAGAAGTGGACCGGTTGAACACTGAAGCTTTCTTT. Translated, it gives CASSQEVDRLNTEAFF.

V is TRBV4-3 and J is TRBJ1-2; 9 positions match TRBD1. Germline CDR1 reads LGHNA; CDR2 reads YSLEER. CDR3 length equals 16 residues. With 0 bases clipped from V and 4 bases from J, the junction kept 6 bases outside the gene matches. For the CDR3, the DNA is TGCGCCAGCAGCCAAGAACGGGACAGGGATGGCTATGGCTACACCTTC. Residues: CASSQERDRDGYGYTF.

The V call is TRBV6-1, the J call TRBJ2-5, with D possibly called TRBD1 or TRBD2 (5 bases each). V lost 8 bases and J lost 4, with 20 bases in between. Germline CDR1 is MNHNS and CDR2 is SASEGT. This CDR3 has 15 residues. The CDR3 spells CASRFQGGLGETQYF. Written as DNA, the CDR3 is TGTGCCAGCCGGTTCCAGGGTGGACTGGGAGAGACCCAGTACTTC.

The chain recombines TRBV6-5 with TRBJ1-1; tentatively, D is TRBD1 (6 bases). There are 13 residues in the CDR3. CDR1 and CDR2 from the germline V gene are MNHEY and SVGAGI. V lost 11 bases and J lost 0, with 13 bases in between. CDR3 in DNA: TGTGCCTCCGGCAGGGGCATGAACACTGAAGCTTTCTTT. Protein sequence: CASGRGMNTEAFF.

V usage is TRBV5-1 and J usage is TRBJ1-1; no reliable D call. V lost 3 bases to trimming and J lost 8 bases, with 11 bases between them. Per the germline V gene, CDR1 is SGHRS and CDR2 is YFSETQ. The CDR3 runs to 12 residues. The CDR3 here is CASSYLDGEAFF. In DNA form, the CDR3 reads TGCGCCAGCAGCTACCTGGACGGGGAAGCTTTCTTT.

The chain links TRBV18 to TRBJ1-2; D is uncertain. This CDR3 has 12 residues. Between the trimmed V and J ends, which lost 0 bases and 8 bases, there was a span of 7 bases. The germline V gene encodes CDR1 KGHSH and CDR2 LQKENI. DNA for the CDR3: TGTGCCAGCTCACCACCGGGCGGGGGCTACACCTTC. It is translated as CASSPPGGGYTF.

The chain uses TRBV11-3 and TRBJ2-5, with D hard to call. The germline V gene has CDR1 SGHNT and CDR2 YENEEA. This CDR3 comprises 13 residues. V lost 3 bases and J lost 0, with 5 bases in between. DNA of the CDR3: TGTGCCAGCAGCTTCACAGACCAAGAGACCCAGTACTTC. Its protein is CASSFTDQETQYF.

The chain couples TRBV20-1 to TRBJ1-6; D remains unclear. Trimming removed 1 base from V and 7 bases from J, with 5 bases in between. Germline loops: CDR1 DFQATT, CDR2 SNEGSKA (reference sequence). This CDR3 region has 12 residues. Here the CDR3 DNA reads TGCAGTGCTAGAGGGTTAAATTCACCCCTCCACTTT. Encoded protein: CSARGLNSPLHF.

The rearrangement uses TRBV25-1 and TRBJ2-1; 9 bases match TRBD1. The J segment lost 3 bases and the V segment lost 4 bases, leaving 7 bases of the junction unmatched. The CDR3 sequence is 16 residues long. Germline CDR1 and CDR2: MGHDK and SYGVNS. CDR3 DNA: TGTGCCAGCAGTGCTAACAGGGGGCAAAGCTACAATGAGCAGTTCTTC. It is translated as CASSANRGQSYNEQFF.

The J gene is TRBJ2-6, the V gene TRBV3-1; tentatively, D is TRBD1 (5 bases). Germline loops: CDR1 LGHDT, CDR2 YNNKEL (reference sequence). CDR3 size: 15 residues. V was cut by 5 bases and J by 2 bases, with 10 bases left in between. The CDR3 sequence: CASSARGTGANVLTF. The CDR3 nucleotides are TGTGCCAGCAGCGCAAGGGGAACTGGGGCCAACGTCCTGACTTTC.

This sequence joins TRBV9 and TRBJ1-6; TRBD1 is a possible D gene (5 bases). CDR3 length: 14 amino acids. Trimming shortened V by 2 bases and J by 7 bases, and 10 bases separated the two germline ends. The germline gives CDR1 SGDLS, CDR2 YYNGEE. The DNA of the CDR3 is TGTGCCAGCAGCGTGGGGACGGGAAATTCACCCCTCCACTTT. Protein sequence: CASSVGTGNSPLHF.

The chain couples TRBV20-1 to TRBJ2-7, with 8 bases matching TRBD2. With 5 bases clipped from V and 2 bases from J, the junction kept 2 bases outside the gene matches. The CDR3 covers 12 residues. CDR1 and CDR2 from the germline V gene are DFQATT and SNEGSKA (reference sequence). CDR3: CSAPGGAYEQYF. As DNA, the CDR3 is TGCAGTGCTCCGGGAGGGGCCTACGAGCAGTACTTC.

The chain combines TRBV9 with TRBJ2-6; 7 bases match TRBD2. Germline V gene data show CDR1 as SGDLS and CDR2 as YYNGEE. This CDR3 has 15 residues. The V and J ends lost 3 bases and 5 bases, in that order; junction bases with no gene match: 5. The chain's CDR3 is CASSAGLEWANVLTF. CDR3 nucleotides: TGTGCCAGCAGCGCAGGACTAGAGTGGGCCAACGTCCTGACTTTC.